These T cell receptor beta chains were read from a single sample in a study of human T cells and chemical hapten exposure. MiXCR was run by TCRdb on the RACE reads, yielding one entry per CDR3 protein. The sample lists some 49,000 distinct CDR3 sequences; around 9.3% were seen once. This specimen consisted of whole blood, obtained in connection with sensitization to the hapten diphenylcyclopropenone (DPC). Receptor source: a woman in her fifties or sixties with alopecia areata. Some clones in this sample may be carry-over from other donors' samples. Each CDR3 is given with its conserved first and last residue.

j_gene: TRBJ2-4; v_gene: TRBV20-1; CDR3aa: CSAISPGIAKNIQYF
j_gene: TRBJ1-2; v_gene: TRBV24-1; CDR3aa: CATSDGGGNGYTF
j_gene: TRBJ2-2; v_gene: TRBV12-5; CDR3aa: CASGLVSTTGELFF
j_gene: TRBJ1-5; v_gene: TRBV5-5; CDR3aa: CASSLVSLKQPQHF
j_gene: TRBJ2-2; v_gene: TRBV27; CDR3aa: CASTQGRSGELFF
j_gene: TRBJ1-1; v_gene: TRBV20-1; CDR3aa: CSARDSGPDTEAFF
j_gene: TRBJ2-7; v_gene: TRBV2; CDR3aa: CASKEYYEQYF
j_gene: TRBJ1-1; v_gene: TRBV29-1; CDR3aa: CTTLGAGDQAFF
j_gene: TRBJ2-1; v_gene: TRBV6-5; CDR3aa: CASSRDRGPYNEQFF
j_gene: TRBJ1-1; v_gene: TRBV6-4; CDR3aa: CASSDTGTAEAFF
j_gene: TRBJ2-7; v_gene: TRBV20-1; CDR3aa: CSARHQTSGLREQYF
j_gene: TRBJ2-7; v_gene: TRBV29-1; CDR3aa: CSVAKSYEQYF
j_gene: TRBJ2-7; v_gene: TRBV12-3/TRBV12-4; CDR3aa: CASSPTVVYEQYF
j_gene: TRBJ2-5; v_gene: TRBV5-5; CDR3aa: CASSRRGQEETQYF
j_gene: TRBJ1-2; v_gene: TRBV11-1; CDR3aa: CASSCPLLVQGNYGYTF
j_gene: TRBJ2-3; v_gene: TRBV5-4; CDR3aa: CASSAGLAGAGTQYF
j_gene: TRBJ2-5; v_gene: TRBV18; CDR3aa: CASSPLADEETQYF
j_gene: TRBJ1-2; v_gene: TRBV10-3; CDR3aa: CAIRGVAENYGYTF
j_gene: TRBJ1-1; v_gene: TRBV30; CDR3aa: CAWSVQGGGRSFF
j_gene: TRBJ2-2; v_gene: TRBV7-8; CDR3aa: CASSSNIAGVKTGELFF
j_gene: TRBJ1-2; v_gene: TRBV6-2/TRBV6-3; CDR3aa: CASSFEGNGYTF
j_gene: TRBJ1-5; v_gene: TRBV7-8; CDR3aa: CASSLGNTRTGNQPQHF
j_gene: TRBJ1-2; v_gene: TRBV7-8; CDR3aa: CASSSTDRANYGYTF
j_gene: TRBJ1-2; v_gene: TRBV29-1; CDR3aa: CSVDRSGGYTF
j_gene: TRBJ2-1; v_gene: TRBV5-3; CDR3aa: CARSLPGTEERSSYNEQFF
j_gene: TRBJ1-1; v_gene: TRBV11-2; CDR3aa: CASRRTGGEAFF
j_gene: TRBJ2-7; v_gene: TRBV5-1; CDR3aa: CASSNGQGSYEQYF
j_gene: TRBJ2-3; v_gene: TRBV2; CDR3aa: CASSEAGRRRNF
j_gene: TRBJ2-7; v_gene: TRBV20-1; CDR3aa: CSARVSGGPYEQYF
j_gene: TRBJ2-3; v_gene: TRBV7-2; CDR3aa: CASSLDSLIGTQYF
j_gene: TRBJ1-5; v_gene: TRBV6-5; CDR3aa: CASKRDGQGYNQPQHF
j_gene: TRBJ2-1; v_gene: TRBV29-1; CDR3aa: CSTGLVTEQFF
j_gene: TRBJ2-3; v_gene: TRBV20-1; CDR3aa: CSARDSEGSETDTQYF
j_gene: TRBJ2-5; v_gene: TRBV12-3/TRBV12-4; CDR3aa: CASHSGKMETQYF
j_gene: TRBJ2-7; v_gene: TRBV7-8; CDR3aa: CASSLGTGGRPPYEQYF
j_gene: TRBJ1-5; v_gene: TRBV12-3/TRBV12-4; CDR3aa: CASSRGDGNQPQHF
j_gene: TRBJ1-2; v_gene: TRBV6-5; CDR3aa: CASSHRDGYGYTF
j_gene: TRBJ2-7; v_gene: TRBV10-3; CDR3aa: CAISEIVGRRYEQYF
j_gene: TRBJ1-4; v_gene: TRBV6-6; CDR3aa: CASSYSMGGTSTEKLFF
j_gene: TRBJ2-7; v_gene: TRBV11-2; CDR3aa: CASSLANEQYF
j_gene: TRBJ1-1; v_gene: TRBV6-5; CDR3aa: CASSYGRRGRTEAFF
j_gene: TRBJ2-7; v_gene: TRBV9; CDR3aa: CASSVDVNSYEQYF
j_gene: TRBJ2-1; v_gene: TRBV4-3; CDR3aa: CASSQDIGHNEQFF
j_gene: TRBJ2-7; v_gene: TRBV7-6; CDR3aa: CASSLAGDEQYF
j_gene: TRBJ1-1; v_gene: TRBV7-9; CDR3aa: CASSAILGAEAFF